The 14 T cell receptor beta chains reported below all come from one sample, sequenced in a study of CD8+CD57+ T cells in acquired aplastic anemia. Profiles of TCR beta VDJ and CDR3 were generated from a genomic DNA template. TCRdb re-called the reads through MiXCR, storing one row per CDR3 protein. The data contain over 40,000 distinct CDR3 sequences, 55% to 75% of them singletons. Sequencing was done on a sample of sorted CD4+, CD8+, or CD8+CD57+ T cells (not recorded which) from PBMCs. These receptors originate from a human donor in good health, serving as a control.

The rearrangement links TRBV29-1 to TRBJ1-1; 8 nucleotides align to TRBD1. There are 12 residues in the CDR3. V shed 5 bases, J shed 6 bases, and the junction held 5 bases outside the gene matches. CDR1 is SQVTM, CDR2 ANQGSEA, per germline. This CDR3 reads CSVSQGASEAFF. Written as DNA, the CDR3 is TGCAGCGTTAGTCAGGGGGCCTCTGAAGCTTTCTTT. Full variable domain (rest looked up from reference TRBV29-1 and TRBJ1-1): SAVISQKPSRDICQRGTSLTIQCQVDSQVTMMFWYRQQPGQSLTLIATANQGSEATYESGFVIDKFPISRPNLTFSTLTVSNMSPEDSSIYLCSVSQGASEAFFGQGTRLTVV.

This sequence joins TRBV15 and TRBJ2-3; D unresolved. Trimming removed 4 bases from V and 2 bases from J, with 10 bases in between. CDR3 length equals 14 residues. Germline CDR1 reads LNHNV; CDR2 reads YYDKDF (reference sequence). CDR3 in amino acids: CATSKVDTTDTQYF. For the CDR3, the DNA is TGTGCCACCAGCAAAGTCGACACCACAGATACGCAGTATTTT.

The chain uses TRBV2 and TRBJ2-3, with a weak D call TRBD2 (6 bases). The CDR3 loop spans 13 amino acids. Trimming took 11 bases from V and 2 from J, leaving 14 bases between them. Germline CDR1 SNHLY, CDR2 FYNNEI. In DNA, the CDR3 is TGTGCCGGCGGCGGGGTTGCCACAGATACGCAGTATTTT. Translated, it gives CAGGGVATDTQYF.

Only one count was recorded for this clonotype. The chain is built from TRBV11-3 and TRBJ1-6, with TRBD1 matching 8 bases. The ends lost 5 bases at V and 10 bases at J; junction bases unmatched: 10. Germline assignment: CDR1 SGHNT and CDR2 YENEEA. This CDR3 has 15 amino acids. CDR3 in DNA: TGTGCCAGCAGCCCCCCCGGACAGGGCGGCTCACCCCTCCACTTT. Translated, it gives CASSPPGQGGSPLHF.

There are a few counts of this clonotype. The gene calls are TRBV15 and TRBJ2-1; TRBD2 aligns across 8 bases. The length of the CDR3 is 17 residues. Germline V lookup: CDR1 LNHNV, CDR2 YYDKDF (reference sequence). V lost 0 bases to trimming and J lost 4 bases; unmatched junction nucleotides: 8. The CDR3 coding sequence is TGTGCCACCAGCAGAGATCACAGCGGGGGCAGTTACAATGAGCAGTTCTTC. This gives the protein CATSRDHSGGSYNEQFF.

The CDR3 nucleotides read TGTGCCACCGGGAGCCGAGAGACTGGAAACACCATATATTTT. The encoded protein is CATGSRETGNTIYF. The V call is TRBV7-9, the J call TRBJ1-3, with D hard to call. This CDR3 region has 14 residues. Trimming left V 10 bases short and J 2 bases short, with 15 bases between. The germline V gene has CDR1 SEHNR and CDR2 FQNEAQ (reference sequence).

V usage is TRBV2 and J usage is TRBJ1-2; 7 bases are a match to TRBD1. The CDR3 contains 13 residues. CDR1 is SNHLY, CDR2 FYNNEI, per germline. Trimming removed 8 bases from V and 5 bases from J; junction bases left unmatched: 8. DNA for the CDR3: TGTGCCAGCTCCCAGGACAGGACGTATGGCTACACCTTC. The encoded protein is CASSQDRTYGYTF. Variable domain in full (rest from reference TRBV2 and TRBJ1-2): EPEVTQTPSHQVTQMGQEVILRCVPISNHLYFYWYRQILGQKVEFLVSFYNNEISEKSEIFDDQFSVERPDGSNFTLKIRSTKLEDSAMYFCASSQDRTYGYTFGSGTRLTVV.

In its sample, this clonotype was seen a few times. This chain uses TRBV2 with TRBJ2-6, with D unresolved. The germline V and J ends were trimmed by 7 bases and 2 bases, with 9 bases remaining between them. This CDR3 has 14 amino acids. CDR1 and CDR2 from the germline V gene are SNHLY and FYNNEI. This CDR3 reads CASNKGTGANVLTF. The CDR3 DNA reads as TGTGCCAGCAACAAGGGAACTGGGGCCAACGTCCTGACTTTC.

A word on this clonotype: The germline gene is not matched at one end of the junction; a read error may be the cause. The CDR3 loop is CARSFQPVPNTEAFF. The CDR3 DNA reads TGCGCCCGCAGTTTCCAGCCTGTCCCCAACACTGAAGCTTTCTTT. The V call is TRBV4-1, the J call TRBJ1-1; D remains ambiguous. Germline-derived CDR1 and CDR2 are MGHRA and YSYEKL. This CDR3 is built from 15 residues.

This chain joins TRBV15 and TRBJ2-5; the match to TRBD2 covers 13 bases. This CDR3 is 15 amino acids long. Looked up from germline, CDR1 is LNHNV and CDR2 is YYDKDF (reference sequence). V shed 4 bases and J 5 bases; nucleotides not matched to a gene: 4. In nucleotides, the CDR3 is TGTGCCACCAGCAAAGGGACTAGCGGGGCCGAGACCCAGTACTTC. This translates into CATSKGTSGAETQYF.

This rearrangement joins TRBV19 to TRBJ1-6, with 7 bases matching TRBD1. Per germline, CDR1 LNHDA and CDR2 SQIVND (reference sequence). V lost 4 bases, J lost 15 bases, and 6 bases stayed unmatched. This CDR3 has 12 amino acids. DNA of the CDR3: TGTGCCAGTAGTACTCAGGGGGGACGCCTCCACTTT. Its protein product is CASSTQGGRLHF. Using reference TRBV19 and TRBJ1-6 for the parts outside the CDR3, the full variable domain is DGGITQSPKYLFRKEGQNVTLSCEQNLNHDAMYWYRQDPGQGLRLIYYSQIVNDFQKGDIAEGYSVSREKKESFPLTVTSAQKNPTAFYLCASSTQGGRLHFGNGTRLTVT.

On this clonotype: The conserved closing phenylalanine or tryptophan is absent in this CDR3, likely reflecting a read error. The chain employs TRBV2 and TRBJ2-5; 10 bases align to TRBD1. The CDR3 contains 13 residues. Germline-derived CDR1 and CDR2 are SNHLY and FYNNEI. The J segment lost 10 bases and the V segment lost 8 bases, leaving 10 bases of the junction unmatched. The CDR3 reads CASDTGTGVSQYL. In nucleotides, the CDR3 is TGTGCCAGCGATACTGGGACAGGGGTGAGCCAGTACCTC.

The CDR3 DNA follows: TGTGCCATCAGTGAGTCTAGCGGGAGCAATGAGCAGTTCTTC. As protein: CAISESSGSNEQFF. This chain joins TRBV10-3 and TRBJ2-1; 9 bases map to TRBD2. Germline V gene data show CDR1 as ENHRY and CDR2 as SYGVKD. V lost 0 bases and J lost 6; bases outside the gene matches: 0. The CDR3 contains 14 residues.

The V gene is TRBV2, the J gene TRBJ2-7, with TRBD1 identical over 7 bases. Trimming cost V 5 bases and J 4 bases; bases outside gene matches: 5. CDR1 is SNHLY and CDR2 is FYNNEI in the germline V gene. CDR3 size: 13 residues. In DNA form, the CDR3 reads TGTGCCAGCAGTCACAGGGGAGAGTACGAGCAGTACTTC. Amino acid sequence: CASSHRGEYEQYF.